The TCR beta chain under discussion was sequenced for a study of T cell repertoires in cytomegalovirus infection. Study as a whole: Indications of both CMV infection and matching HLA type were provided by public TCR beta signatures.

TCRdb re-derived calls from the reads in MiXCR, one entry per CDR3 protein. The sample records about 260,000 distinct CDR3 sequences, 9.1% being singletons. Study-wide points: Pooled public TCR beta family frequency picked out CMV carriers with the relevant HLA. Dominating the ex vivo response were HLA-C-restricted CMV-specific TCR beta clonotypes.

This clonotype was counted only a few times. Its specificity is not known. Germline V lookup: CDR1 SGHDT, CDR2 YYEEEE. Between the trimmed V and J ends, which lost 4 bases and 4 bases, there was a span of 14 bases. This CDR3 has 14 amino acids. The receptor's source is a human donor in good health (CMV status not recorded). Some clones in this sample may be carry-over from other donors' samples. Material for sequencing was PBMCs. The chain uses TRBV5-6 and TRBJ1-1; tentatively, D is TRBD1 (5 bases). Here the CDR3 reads CASSVTGTGTEAFF. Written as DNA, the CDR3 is TGTGCCAGCAGCGTAACCGGGACGGGCACTGAAGCTTTCTTT.